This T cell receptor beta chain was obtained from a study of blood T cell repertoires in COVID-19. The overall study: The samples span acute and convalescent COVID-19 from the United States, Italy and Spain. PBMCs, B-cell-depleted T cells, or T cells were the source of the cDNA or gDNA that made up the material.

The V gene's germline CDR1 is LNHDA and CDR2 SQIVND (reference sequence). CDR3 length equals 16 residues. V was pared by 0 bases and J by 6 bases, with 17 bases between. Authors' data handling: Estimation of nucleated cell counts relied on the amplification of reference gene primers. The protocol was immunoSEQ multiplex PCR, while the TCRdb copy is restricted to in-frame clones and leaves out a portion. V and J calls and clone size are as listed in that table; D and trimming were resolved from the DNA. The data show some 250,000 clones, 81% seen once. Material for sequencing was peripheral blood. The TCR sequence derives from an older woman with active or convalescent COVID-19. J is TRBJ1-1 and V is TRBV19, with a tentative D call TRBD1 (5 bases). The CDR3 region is CASSIDTGGGISEAFF. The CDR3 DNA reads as TGTGCCAGTAGTATAGATACCGGGGGTGGTATCTCTGAAGCTTTCTTT. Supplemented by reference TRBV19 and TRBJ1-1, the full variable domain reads DGGITQSPKYLFRKEGQNVTLSCEQNLNHDAMYWYRQDPGQGLRLIYYSQIVNDFQKGDIAEGYSVSREKKESFPLTVTSAQKNPTAFYLCASSIDTGGGISEAFFGQGTRLTVV.